This is a list of T cell receptor beta chains from one sample in a study of human T cells and chemical hapten exposure. TCRdb independently ran MiXCR on the RACE reads; one entry per CDR3 protein. The sample has some 74,000 distinct CDR3 sequences; over 10% are singletons. The sample consisted of whole blood, taken in connection with sensitization to the hapten diphenylcyclopropenone (DPC). These receptors all stem from a woman in her forties or fifties with alopecia areata. Some clones in this sample may be carry-over from other donors' samples. Each CDR3 is given with its conserved first and last residue. The order of the fields is J gene, clone size, V gene, D gene, CDR3 protein, CDR3 DNA. A D gene is named only where the DNA matches it firmly. Clone size is not always given. Where it is, it says once, few, many or a class for expanded clones.

>TRBJ2-3|NA|TRBV18|NA
CASSLLQGNTQYF
TGTGCCAGCTCACTTCTCCAGGGGAATACGCAGTATTTT
>TRBJ1-1|few|TRBV11-2|NA
CASSLDNARGEAFF
TGTGCCAGCAGCTTAGATAACGCCCGGGGGGAAGCTTTCTTT
>TRBJ2-1|NA|TRBV29-1|TRBD2
CSVPQAGRGNEQFF
TGCAGCGTCCCTCAAGCCGGGAGGGGCAATGAGCAGTTCTTC
>TRBJ2-3|NA|TRBV11-3|NA
CASSRLSTDTQYF
TGTGCCAGCAGCCGGCTTAGCACAGATACGCAGTATTTT
>TRBJ1-2|few|TRBV20-1|NA
CSWTESNYGYTF
TGCAGTTGGACAGAAAGTAACTATGGCTACACCTTC
>TRBJ2-7|many|TRBV11-2|TRBD1
CASSLGLQGYEQYF
TGTGCCAGCAGCTTAGGGCTACAGGGGTACGAGCAGTACTTC
>TRBJ1-5|NA|TRBV2|NA
CASTAGMGNQPQHF
TGTGCCAGCACGGCAGGGATGGGCAATCAGCCCCAGCATTTT
>TRBJ1-1|many|TRBV3-1|NA
CASSPDTLTARIYTEAFF
TGTGCCAGCAGCCCAGACACCCTCACAGCAAGAATCTACACTGAAGCTTTCTTT
>TRBJ1-1|NA|TRBV2|NA
CASSIMGGRAFF
TGTGCCAGCAGTATCATGGGGGGAAGGGCTTTCTTT
>TRBJ1-1|few|TRBV12-3/TRBV12-4|NA
CASSFRVDAEAFF
TGTGCCAGCAGTTTTAGGGTAGACGCTGAAGCTTTCTTT
>TRBJ2-1|NA|TRBV7-6|TRBD1
CASSLNGDSNEQFF
TGTGCCAGCAGCTTAAACGGGGACAGCAATGAGCAGTTCTTC
>TRBJ2-5|NA|TRBV24-1|NA
CPTSDRPDQETQYF
TGTCCCACCAGTGACCGCCCCGACCAAGAGACCCAGTACTTC
>TRBJ2-1|many|TRBV7-7|NA
CASSLAPNGVDEQFF
TGTGCCAGCAGCTTAGCCCCGAACGGGGTGGATGAGCAGTTCTTC